The 27 T cell receptor beta chains in this list originate from one sample, sequenced in a study of blood T cells in healthy people across ages. A sample-barcoded 5' primer and a J-beta primer mix were used in a second PCR of roughly 6 to 11 cycles. TCRdb reprocessed the 5' RACE reads via MiXCR and lists one record per CDR3 protein. The sample has hundreds of thousands of distinct CDR3 sequences, 56% seen once. Sequenced material: blood. The receptors shown here come from a middle-aged man in good health.

V gene TRBV29-1 combines with J gene TRBJ2-1, with D unclear. The V end lost 4 bases, the J end lost 0 bases, and 10 bases lay between the germline ends. Looked up from germline, CDR1 is SQVTM and CDR2 is ANQGSEA. This CDR3 spans 14 amino acids. The CDR3 region has the DNA TGCAGCGTTGGCCTACGGCTCTCCTACAATGAGCAGTTCTTC. Translated, it gives CSVGLRLSYNEQFF.

The chain employs TRBV5-1 and TRBJ1-2; no clear D. CDR3 length: 14 residues. CDR1 is SGHRS and CDR2 is YFSETQ in the germline V gene. V gave up 4 bases and J gave up 7 bases, with 17 bases separating them. The CDR3 DNA reads TGCGCCAGCAGCCCGGACCAGATCTCGGGTGGCTACACCTTC. As protein: CASSPDQISGGYTF.

The chain uses TRBV5-5 and TRBJ2-3, with 9 bases aligning to TRBD2. CDR1 and CDR2 from the germline V gene are SGHKS and YYEKEE (reference sequence). The V gene end was trimmed by 4 bases and the J gene end by 7 bases; junction bases not matched to a gene: 7. The CDR3 sequence is 14 residues long. This chain's CDR3 is CASSLSGGGNTQYF. DNA of the CDR3: TGTGCCAGCAGCCTTAGCGGGGGTGGAAATACGCAGTATTTT.

This clonotype appeared once. The CDR3 here is CASSFRTSGGTTDTQYF. The CDR3 nucleotides read TGCGCCAGCAGCTTCAGGACTAGCGGGGGCACCACAGATACGCAGTATTTT. V gene TRBV5-1 combines with J gene TRBJ2-3; 13 bases align to TRBD2. Germline trimming cut 2 bases from V and 2 bases from J; bases unmatched to any gene: 5. The CDR3 extends over 17 amino acids. Germline V lookup: CDR1 SGHRS, CDR2 YFSETQ.

The chain is built from TRBV28 and TRBJ1-1, with TRBD1 as a possible D gene (6 bases). The CDR3 runs to 13 residues. The germline V and J ends were trimmed by 6 bases and 5 bases, with 13 bases remaining between them. Germline V gene sequence: CDR1 MDHEN, CDR2 SYDVKM. This CDR3 reads CASSPGARTEAFF. CDR3 sequence (DNA): TGTGCCAGCAGCCCGGGGGCGCGTACTGAAGCTTTCTTT.

The V call is TRBV27, the J call TRBJ2-1; D is perhaps TRBD2 (5 bases). The CDR3 loop spans 14 amino acids. The germline V and J ends were trimmed by 2 bases and 3 bases, with 8 bases remaining between them. Germline CDR1 reads MNHEY; CDR2 reads SMNVEV (reference sequence). CDR3 nucleotide sequence: TGTGCCAGCAGTTTAGGGAGCGGCTACAATGAGCAGTTCTTC. It yields the protein CASSLGSGYNEQFF.

This clonotype was detected only once. This chain joins TRBV28 and TRBJ2-7; D might be TRBD1 (5 bases). Trimming took 4 bases from V and 0 from J, leaving 13 bases between them. The CDR3 has 15 residues. Germline V CDR1 and CDR2: MDHEN, SYDVKM. This CDR3 is CASSSISGYSYEQYF. The CDR3 DNA is TGTGCCAGCAGTTCGATATCAGGGTACTCCTACGAGCAGTACTTC.

CDR3 residues: CASSLGAYGYTF. CDR3 nucleotides: TGTGCCAGCAGCTTAGGGGCGTATGGCTACACCTTC. The chain couples TRBV7-9 to TRBJ1-2; D is uncertain. CDR1 and CDR2 from the germline V gene are SEHNR and FQNEAQ (reference sequence). CDR3 length equals 12 residues. V lost 1 base and J 5 bases, leaving 5 bases between the germline ends. Full variable domain (remainder filled in from reference TRBV7-9 and TRBJ1-2): DTGVSQNPRHKITKRGQNVTFRCDPISEHNRLYWYRQTLGQGPEFLTYFQNEAQLEKSRLLSDRFSAERPKGSFSTLEIQRTEQGDSAMYLCASSLGAYGYTFGSGTRLTVV.

This chain joins TRBV7-9 and TRBJ2-5; possible D gene TRBD1, 6 bases. The germline CDR1 and CDR2 sequences are SEHNR and FQNEAQ (reference sequence). The CDR3 spans 14 residues. Trimming stripped 5 bases from V and 4 bases from J, with 14 bases between. CDR3 region: CASSPMVGGETQYF. The CDR3 DNA sequence: TGTGCCAGCAGCCCCATGGTAGGGGGAGAGACCCAGTACTTC.

The genes are TRBV6-6 and TRBJ2-3; no clear D gene. Trimming shortened V by 0 bases and J by 4 bases, and 5 bases separated the two germline ends. The germline V gene has CDR1 MNHNY and CDR2 SVGAGI (reference sequence). CDR3 length equals 13 residues. CDR3 in DNA: TGTGCCAGCAGTTACTCGGGCCCAGATACGCAGTATTTT. Translating gives CASSYSGPDTQYF.

The CDR3 nucleotides are TGTGCCAGCCTGGGATCAGACAGGGTGGGCCACGAGCAGTACTTC. It codes for CASLGSDRVGHEQYF. V is TRBV19 and J is TRBJ2-7; TRBD1 aligns across 7 bases. The CDR3 extends over 15 amino acids. After removal of 9 bases from V and 5 bases from J, the junction contained 16 bases not matched to a gene. CDR1 and CDR2 (germline): LNHDA, SQIVND (reference sequence). Using reference TRBV19 and TRBJ2-7 for the parts outside the CDR3, the full variable domain is DGGITQSPKYLFRKEGQNVTLSCEQNLNHDAMYWYRQDPGQGLRLIYYSQIVNDFQKGDIAEGYSVSREKKESFPLTVTSAQKNPTAFYLCASLGSDRVGHEQYFGPGTRLTVT.

The chain uses TRBV12-3 or TRBV12-4 and TRBJ1-5; D gene unclear. This CDR3 is 17 amino acids long. V dropped 3 bases and J dropped 0 bases, with 15 bases sitting between them. The DNA of the CDR3 is TGTGCCAGCAGTTTTAGTGGACTCAAATATAGCAATCAGCCCCAGCATTTT. This codes for CASSFSGLKYSNQPQHF.

In its sample, this clonotype was seen a few times. The rearrangement uses TRBV10-3 and TRBJ2-7, with 8 positions matching TRBD2. Germline V gives CDR1 ENHRY, CDR2 SYGVKD. This CDR3 has 15 amino acids. Germline trimming cut 0 bases from V and 7 bases from J; bases unmatched to any gene: 8. The CDR3 sequence is CAISESLAGGGEQYF. In DNA form, the CDR3 reads TGTGCCATCAGTGAGTCTCTGGCGGGAGGAGGGGAGCAGTACTTC.

DNA of the CDR3: TGTGCCAGCAGCCAAGTCCCACCTCTAGCGGGATTCGACGAGCAGTACTTC. It specifies CASSQVPPLAGFDEQYF. J is TRBJ2-4 and V is TRBV3-1; 9 bases agree with TRBD2. The J call may be mistaken, given a closer DNA end match to TRBJ2-7. This CDR3 has 17 amino acids. Germline V gene data show CDR1 as LGHDT and CDR2 as YNNKEL (reference sequence).

The chain has TRBV4-1 and TRBJ2-5, with 7 bases aligning to TRBD2. V trimming: 5 bases; J trimming: 11 bases; junction bases outside the gene matches: 17. This CDR3 comprises 15 residues. Germline CDR1 reads MGHRA; CDR2 reads YSYEKL. The CDR3 protein is CASSSASGSYNEQYF. The CDR3 nucleotides read TGCGCCAGCAGCTCAGCTAGCGGCTCCTACAATGAGCAGTACTTC.

Points on this clonotype: One junction end disagrees with the germline gene, perhaps due to a read error. The chain has TRBV6-2 or TRBV6-3 and TRBJ2-1; 9 bases line up with TRBD2. The CDR3 has 14 amino acids. Germline V gives CDR1 MNHEY, CDR2 SVGEGT. DNA for the CDR3: TGTGCCAGCAGTTACTCGACTAGCGGCAATGAGCAGTTCTTT. Translating gives CASSYSTSGNEQFF.

The chain recombines TRBV7-3 with TRBJ2-7; weak D call: TRBD2 (6 bases). CDR3 length: 15 residues. Between the trimmed V and J ends, which lost 3 bases and 2 bases, there was a span of 14 bases. Germline V lookup: CDR1 SGHTA, CDR2 FQGTGA. The CDR3 coding sequence is TGTGCCAGCAGCTTCACTCACGGAGGGGCCTACGAGCAGTACTTC. Translating gives CASSFTHGGAYEQYF. The full variable domain, completed using reference TRBV7-3 and TRBJ2-7, is GAGVSQTPSNKVTEKGKYVELRCDPISGHTALYWYRQSLGQGPEFLIYFQGTGAADDSGLPNDRFFAVRPEGSVSTLKIQRTERGDSAVYLCASSFTHGGAYEQYFGPGTRLTVT.

The chain is built from TRBV2 and TRBJ2-7; 8 nucleotides line up with TRBD1. TRBJ2-5 explains the end of the DNA better; the J call may be wrong. CDR1 and CDR2 from the germline V gene are SNHLY and FYNNEI. The CDR3 consists of 14 residues. Here the CDR3 reads CASGRGLGWETQYF. The CDR3 nucleotides read TGTGCCAGCGGCAGGGGGCTCGGGTGGGAGACCCAGTACTTC.

This chain uses TRBV29-1 with TRBJ2-4; D unresolved. Trimming took off 4 bases at V and 0 bases at J, with 10 bases between the two ends. Germline V gene sequence: CDR1 SQVTM, CDR2 ANQGSEA. The CDR3 has 14 amino acids. The CDR3 region has the DNA TGCAGCGTTGCTCAAAGACTAGCCAAAAACATTCAGTACTTC. Its protein product is CSVAQRLAKNIQYF.

The J gene is TRBJ1-4, the V gene TRBV7-2; a weak D match, TRBD1 (6 bases). V dropped 0 bases and J dropped 8 bases, with 13 bases sitting between them. Germline CDR1 is SGHTA and CDR2 is FQGNSA. This CDR3 comprises 15 residues. CDR3 sequence reads: CASSLARVTGEKLFF. CDR3 sequence (DNA): TGTGCCAGCAGCTTAGCGCGGGTAACAGGGGAAAAACTGTTTTTT.

This chain connects TRBV7-2 to TRBJ2-1, with 12 bases that match TRBD2. Germline V CDR1 and CDR2: SGHTA, FQGNSA. The CDR3 runs to 15 residues. Losses at the gene ends were 11 bases for V and 7 bases for J; bases not matched to a gene: 12. CDR3 sequence reads: CAGPLASGRGNEQFF. CDR3 coding DNA: TGTGCCGGCCCCTTGGCTAGCGGGAGGGGAAATGAGCAGTTCTTC.

The gene calls are TRBV25-1 and TRBJ2-3; D is unclear. The CDR3 covers 15 residues. Germline CDR1 MGHDK, CDR2 SYGVNS. The V end lost 7 bases, the J end lost 2 bases, and 16 bases lay between the germline ends. The CDR3 loop is CASNLMNSSTDTQYF. The CDR3 nucleotides read TGTGCCAGCAATCTAATGAACAGTTCCACAGATACGCAGTATTTT.

In its sample, this clonotype was seen a few times. V and J are TRBV10-3 and TRBJ2-2; 8 nucleotides line up with TRBD2. Germline V lookup: CDR1 ENHRY, CDR2 SYGVKD. This CDR3 comprises 13 residues. Trimming removed 7 bases from V and 5 bases from J; junction bases left unmatched: 3. The CDR3 DNA is TGTGCCATCACCGCTAGCGGGACCGGGGAGCTGTTTTTT. Translating gives CAITASGTGELFF.

The rearrangement uses TRBV4-3 and TRBJ2-7; D gene unclear. Trimming took off 3 bases at V and 3 bases at J, with 6 bases between the two ends. The CDR3 runs to 12 residues. Germline CDR1 and CDR2: LGHNA and YSLEER. Written as DNA, the CDR3 is TGCGCCAGCAGCCAGTGGGGCTACGAGCAGTACTTC. This gives the protein CASSQWGYEQYF.

The gene calls are TRBV15 and TRBJ2-4; no clear D gene. The end of the DNA aligns better with TRBJ2-5, so the J call may be wrong. CDR3 size: 11 residues. In germline, CDR1 is LNHNV, CDR2 YYDKDF (reference sequence). CDR3 coding DNA: TGTGCCACCGCAGCTCAAGAGACCCAGTACTTC. Translated, it gives CATAAQETQYF.

The chain carries TRBV3-1 and TRBJ2-2; 7 bases fit TRBD1. J gave up 6 bases and V 2 bases, and 3 bases lay outside the gene matches. CDR3 size: 14 residues. Germline CDR1 is LGHDT and CDR2 is YNNKEL (reference sequence). CDR3 in amino acids: CASSQNRGPGELFF. Here the CDR3 DNA reads TGTGCCAGCAGCCAAAATAGGGGGCCCGGGGAGCTGTTTTTT.

The chain has TRBV27 and TRBJ1-5; no definite D call. Germline V gene lookup returns CDR1 MNHEY and CDR2 SMNVEV (reference sequence). This CDR3 region has 17 residues. V was trimmed by 1 base and J by 1 base, leaving 14 bases between them. Here the CDR3 reads CASSLLWTAASNQPQHF. CDR3 coding DNA: TGTGCCAGCAGTTTATTATGGACCGCGGCAAGCAATCAGCCCCAGCATTTT.